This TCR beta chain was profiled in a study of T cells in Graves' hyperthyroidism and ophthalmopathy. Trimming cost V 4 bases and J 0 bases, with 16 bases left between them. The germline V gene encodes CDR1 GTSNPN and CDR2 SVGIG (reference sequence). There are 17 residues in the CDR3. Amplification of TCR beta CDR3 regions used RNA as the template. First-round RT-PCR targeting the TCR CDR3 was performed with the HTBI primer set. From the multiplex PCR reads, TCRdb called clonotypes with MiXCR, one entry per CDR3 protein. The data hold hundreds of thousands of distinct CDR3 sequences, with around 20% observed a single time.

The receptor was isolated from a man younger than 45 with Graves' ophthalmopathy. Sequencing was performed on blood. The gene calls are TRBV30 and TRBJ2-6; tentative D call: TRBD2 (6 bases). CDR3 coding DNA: TGTGCCTGGAAACGCGGACGGGGGAACTCTGGGGCCAACGTCCTGACTTTC. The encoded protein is CAWKRGRGNSGANVLTF.